This T cell receptor beta chain was sequenced in a study of T-cell memory formation after mild COVID-19. Barcoded TCR alpha and TCR beta cDNA libraries with UMIs came from 5'RACE using constant-segment primers. TCRdb processed the 5' RACE reads anew with MiXCR; each CDR3 protein has one entry. The sample lists 450,000 or so distinct CDR3 sequences; 25% were seen once. Germline trimming cut 7 bases from V and 5 bases from J; bases unmatched to any gene: 6. Germline V CDR1 and CDR2: MNHEY, SVGAGI. The CDR3 spans 14 residues. About this clonotype itself: The antigen is unknown.

Study findings and constraints: Some clones that responded turned up in pre-infection memory, which suggests that cross-reactive memory joined in.

This rearrangement joins TRBV6-5 to TRBJ2-3; 10 nucleotides align to TRBD2. The sequenced sample was PBMCs or a T cell subset sorted from them (not recorded which). This clonotype was obtained from an adult woman who had mild COVID-19 (a few samples of this study predate the infection). Cell type and time point are not known. CDR3 protein: CASTPQREGDTQYF. CDR3 nucleotides: TGTGCCAGCACCCCACAGCGGGAGGGAGATACGCAGTATTTT.